Below are 21 T cell receptor beta chains sequenced from a single sample in a study of shared clonotypes between healthy human individuals. Produced via immunoSEQ multiplex PCR; TCRdb's table is partial and in-frame only. This table has 150,000 to 200,000 clones, 90% to 95% appearing once. The sequenced sample was naive CD4+ T cells sorted from blood. Stated subset: CD45RA+ positively selected. All receptors derive from a woman aged 30 to 39 in good health.

This chain links TRBV14 with TRBJ2-5; tentatively, D is TRBD1 or TRBD2 (5 bases each). There are 16 residues in the CDR3. V dropped 2 bases and J dropped 5 bases, with 18 bases sitting between them. The germline V gene has CDR1 SGHDN and CDR2 FVKESK. The CDR3 region has the DNA TGTGCCAGCAGCCAAATACCGGGGTTGGGACGGGAGACCCAGTACTTC. Protein sequence: CASSQIPGLGRETQYF.

CDR3 loop: CASSSYRDTGELFF. Written as DNA, the CDR3 is TGTGCCAGCAGTTCCTACCGGGACACCGGGGAGCTGTTTTTT. This chain links TRBV6-5 with TRBJ2-2; no firm D call. V was clipped by 4 bases and J by 3 bases, with 9 bases between them. The CDR3 runs 14 residues. Germline CDR1 reads MNHEY; CDR2 reads SVGAGI.

The chain joins TRBV7-8 to TRBJ2-1; TRBD2 matches 11 bases. The CDR3 spans 17 residues. Germline-derived CDR1 and CDR2 are SGHVS and FQNEAQ. J lost 3 bases, V lost 5 bases, and 9 bases had no gene match. The CDR3 protein is CASSGPGGLAVYNEQFF. CDR3 sequence (DNA): TGTGCCAGCAGCGGACCGGGGGGACTAGCGGTCTACAATGAGCAGTTCTTC. The full variable domain, with the rest looked up from reference TRBV7-8 and TRBJ2-1, is GAGVSQSPRYKVAKRGQDVALRCDPISGHVSLFWYQQALGQGPEFLTYFQNEAQLDKSGLPSDRFFAERPEGSVSTLKIQRTQQEDSAVYLCASSGPGGLAVYNEQFFGPGTRLTVL.

The V call is TRBV29-1, the J call TRBJ2-2, with 10 bases fitting TRBD2. The CDR3 loop spans 18 amino acids. Germline CDR1 reads SQVTM; CDR2 reads ANQGSEA. V lost 1 base to trimming and J lost 5 bases; unmatched junction nucleotides: 13. CDR3 in DNA: TGCAGCGTTGAAGGTCTAGCGGGAGCCGGGCCCGAGACCGGGGAGCTGTTTTTT. It codes for CSVEGLAGAGPETGELFF.

The rearrangement links TRBV19 to TRBJ2-2, with D unclear. CDR3 size: 16 residues. The ends were cut back, 7 bases at V and 0 bases at J, with 15 bases in the middle. Germline V gene lookup returns CDR1 LNHDA and CDR2 SQIVND (reference sequence). CDR3 sequence reads: CASTPYALANTGELFF. The CDR3 DNA is TGTGCCAGTACCCCTTATGCGTTAGCGAACACCGGGGAGCTGTTTTTT.

This chain links TRBV4-1 with TRBJ2-7, with 7 positions matching TRBD2. CDR3 size: 16 residues. The ends lost 3 bases at V and 1 base at J; junction bases unmatched: 9. Germline V gene sequence: CDR1 MGHRA, CDR2 YSYEKL. The CDR3 here is CASSHETRTRSYEQYF. DNA of the CDR3: TGCGCCAGCAGCCACGAAACCAGGACTAGATCCTACGAGCAGTACTTC.

This chain connects TRBV19 to TRBJ2-1, with 12 positions matching TRBD2. V trimming: 6 bases; J trimming: 5 bases; junction bases outside the gene matches: 2. Germline V gene sequence: CDR1 LNHDA, CDR2 SQIVND (reference sequence). The CDR3 runs 14 residues. The CDR3 region is CASRRLAGDNEQFF. The CDR3 DNA reads as TGTGCCAGTAGAAGACTAGCGGGAGACAATGAGCAGTTCTTC. The full variable domain, rest sourced from reference TRBV19 and TRBJ2-1, is DGGITQSPKYLFRKEGQNVTLSCEQNLNHDAMYWYRQDPGQGLRLIYYSQIVNDFQKGDIAEGYSVSREKKESFPLTVTSAQKNPTAFYLCASRRLAGDNEQFFGPGTRLTVL.

The chain is built from TRBV7-2 and TRBJ2-7, with 12 nucleotides matching TRBD2. Germline CDR1 is SGHTA and CDR2 is FQGNSA. J gave up 5 bases and V 6 bases, and 8 bases lay outside the gene matches. This CDR3 region has 15 residues. In nucleotides, the CDR3 is TGTGCCAGCAGAACCGGACTAGCGGGATTTGACGAGCAGTACTTC. This translates into CASRTGLAGFDEQYF.

CDR3 amino acids: CASSLTSHNEQFF. The CDR3, as DNA: TGTGCCAGCAGCTTGACTAGCCATAATGAGCAGTTCTTC. V gene TRBV7-3 combines with J gene TRBJ2-1, with 7 bases identical to TRBD2. Losses at the gene ends were 3 bases for V and 7 bases for J; bases not matched to a gene: 3. The CDR3 runs to 13 residues. CDR1 is SGHTA, CDR2 FQGTGA, per germline.

The V gene is TRBV18, the J gene TRBJ2-2; 9 bases match TRBD1. CDR3 length: 15 residues. Germline loops: CDR1 KGHSH, CDR2 LQKENI. V lost 6 bases, J lost 5 bases, and 7 bases stayed unmatched. CDR3 amino acids: CASSEAGQGTGELFF. The CDR3 bases are TGTGCCAGCTCGGAGGCGGGACAGGGAACCGGGGAGCTGTTTTTT.

A word on this clone: Other nucleotide sequences from this sample produce the same CDR3. The rearrangement links TRBV18 to TRBJ2-7; D is unresolved. The V gene's germline CDR1 is KGHSH and CDR2 LQKENI. V lost 2 bases and J lost 4, with 3 bases in between. CDR3 length: 11 amino acids. Here the CDR3 DNA reads TGTGCCAGCTCACCAGAGTACGAGCAGTACTTC. Protein product: CASSPEYEQYF. The whole variable domain, remainder taken from reference TRBV18 and TRBJ2-7, is NAGVMQNPRHLVRRRGQEARLRCSPMKGHSHVYWYRQLPEEGLKFMVYLQKENIIDESGMPKERFSAEFPKEGPSILRIQQVVRGDSAAYFCASSPEYEQYFGPGTRLTVT.

This chain links TRBV5-1 with TRBJ2-2, with TRBD2 as a possible D gene (6 bases). The CDR3 covers 13 residues. Looked up from germline, CDR1 is SGHRS and CDR2 is YFSETQ. With 5 bases removed from V and 4 bases from J, the gap between germline ends came to 9 bases. The CDR3 bases are TGCGCCAGCAGAACTAGCTCCACCGGGGAGCTGTTTTTT. It translates to CASRTSSTGELFF.

The chain uses TRBV6-6 and TRBJ2-7; TRBD2 is a possible D gene (6 bases). Between the trimmed V and J ends, which lost 0 bases and 6 bases, there was a span of 12 bases. Germline lookup yields CDR1 MNHNY and CDR2 SVGAGI (reference sequence). This CDR3 contains 14 residues. This CDR3 is CASSYSTSGSEQYF. The CDR3 DNA follows: TGTGCCAGCAGTTACTCGACTAGTGGCTCCGAGCAGTACTTC.

The chain joins TRBV5-1 to TRBJ2-5; TRBD1 aligns across 7 bases. The closer fit of TRBJ2-7 to the DNA end suggests the J call may be wrong. Germline CDR1 and CDR2: SGHRS and YFSETQ. CDR3 length: 16 residues. In DNA, the CDR3 is TGCGCCAGCACCAAAAGCCCCGGGACAGAGATCTACGAGCAGTACTTC. Protein: CASTKSPGTEIYEQYF.

J is TRBJ2-5 and V is TRBV28; no reliable D call. TRBJ2-7 explains the end of the DNA better; the J call may be wrong. In germline, CDR1 is MDHEN, CDR2 SYDVKM. CDR3 size: 10 residues. For the CDR3, the DNA is TGTGCCAGCAGTTTTACCGAGCAGTACTTC. The encoded protein is CASSFTEQYF.

The V call is TRBV7-8, the J call TRBJ1-3; perhaps TRBD1 as D (5 bases). Germline V CDR1 and CDR2: SGHVS, FQNEAQ. V was shortened by 5 bases and J by 3 bases, with 20 bases between the two germline ends. This CDR3 has 17 amino acids. The CDR3, as DNA: TGTGCCAGCAGCCCAACCACAGGAAGGGGTAGTGGAAACACCATATATTTT. The encoded protein is CASSPTTGRGSGNTIYF.

The chain couples TRBV6-5 to TRBJ1-1, with TRBD1 as a possible D gene (6 bases). CDR1 and CDR2 from the germline V gene are MNHEY and SVGAGI. Between the trimmed V and J ends, which lost 2 bases and 9 bases, there was a span of 7 bases. There are 11 residues in the CDR3. The CDR3: CASSYRGKAFF. CDR3 coding DNA: TGTGCCAGCAGTTACAGGGGGAAAGCTTTCTTT.

J is TRBJ1-3 and V is TRBV5-6; D not resolved. CDR3 length equals 14 residues. V was cut by 4 bases and J by 4 bases, with 12 bases left in between. Germline CDR1 and CDR2: SGHDT and YYEEEE. Here the CDR3 reads CASSSSTGGNTIYF. The CDR3 nucleotides read TGTGCCAGCAGCAGTTCCACGGGGGGAAACACCATATATTTT.

The CDR3, as DNA: TGTGCCAGCAGCTTAGCGCTGATTATAGGTTTCACCGGGGAGCTGTTTTTT. Its protein is CASSLALIIGFTGELFF. V gene TRBV7-2 combines with J gene TRBJ2-2; no clear D. The CDR3 spans 17 residues. With 0 bases removed from V and 4 bases from J, the gap between germline ends came to 15 bases. Germline loops: CDR1 SGHTA, CDR2 FQGNSA.

This clone occurred once. In nucleotides, the CDR3 is TGTGCCAGCAGCGTACAGGGGGTCGGAACAGATACGCAGTATTTT. Its translation is CASSVQGVGTDTQYF. The chain links TRBV9 to TRBJ2-3, with 7 bases lining up with TRBD1. J lost 3 bases, V lost 1 base, and 5 bases had no gene match. The length of the CDR3 is 15 residues. CDR1 and CDR2 from the germline V gene are SGDLS and YYNGEE.

The V and J genes are TRBV18 and TRBJ1-1; a weak D match, TRBD1 (5 bases). The CDR3 is 16 residues long. V shed 2 bases and J shed 0 bases, with 13 bases lying between them. In germline, CDR1 is KGHSH, CDR2 LQKENI. CDR3 in amino acids: CASSPWQGGLNTEAFF. The CDR3 region has the DNA TGTGCCAGCTCACCATGGCAGGGCGGTCTGAACACTGAAGCTTTCTTT.